This T cell receptor beta chain was recorded in a study of OX40 agonist ivuxolimab in advanced cancers. As for the study in general: Cancers in dose escalation were hepatocellular, melanoma, renal cell and head and neck. Prior anti-PD-1, anti-PD-L1 or anti-CTLA-4 therapy did not bar entry, and around 39% had some. Three patients got partial responses; one had hepatocellular carcinoma and two had cutaneous melanoma.

This clone occurred once. The target antigen is unknown. The table came from immunoSEQ multiplex PCR; TCRdb's copy has only in-frame clones and leaves some out. The sample has some 150,000 clones; roughly 91% are singletons. Regarding the study as a whole: Doses of 0.1 to 3.0 mg/kg were accompanied by clonal expansion of CD4+ and CD8+ blood T cells by week 6.

Sequencing used CD4+ or CD8+ T cells sorted from blood, obtained in a trial of the OX40 agonist ivuxolimab. The clonotype was recovered from an adult with an advanced solid tumor such as melanoma, head and neck, liver or kidney cancer.

The CDR3 is CASSLGTKTQETQYF. For the CDR3, the DNA is TGTGCCAGCAGCTTAGGGACTAAAACCCAAGAGACCCAGTACTTC. This chain links TRBV11-2 with TRBJ2-5, with D possibly matching TRBD2 (6 bases). Looked up from germline, CDR1 is SGHAT and CDR2 is FQNNGV. The CDR3 length is 15 residues. V dropped 1 base and J dropped 1 base, with 10 bases sitting between them.